This T cell receptor (beta chain) appears in the sequencing data of a study of T cell responses to AZD1222 COVID-19 vaccine. The protocol was immunoSEQ multiplex PCR, while the TCRdb copy is restricted to in-frame clones and leaves out a portion. The sample gives under 200,000 clones, 93% of which show up once; around 4% is in the top ten. V lost 7 bases to trimming and J lost 2 bases; unmatched junction nucleotides: 2. The germline V gene has CDR1 LGHNA and CDR2 YNFKEQ. This CDR3 comprises 13 residues. Study observations and caveats: Among spike-specific TCRs, nearly half reportedly target unmutated variant regions. Clonal diversity was possibly underestimated; the donors were predominantly white British and more often female. Only after the peak T cell response were repertoires sampled.

A note on this clone: The antigen remains undetermined.

This rearrangement joins TRBV4-2 to TRBJ2-1; 7 positions match TRBD1. The receptor's source is an adult in good health. The sample consisted of peripheral blood, taken on day 0 of AZD1222 vaccination. CDR3 residues: CASKDRAYNEQFF. CDR3 in DNA: TGTGCCAGCAAAGACAGGGCCTACAATGAGCAGTTCTTC.